This T cell receptor beta chain was captured by sequencing in a study of tissue T cells after allogeneic stem cell transplantation (dated by TCRdb to between 2022 and 2023). Concerning the study at large: Every GVHD patient got a graft from a donor, with four grafts unmodified and three CD34-selected to deplete T cells. The study profiled TCR beta repertoires across many tissues from research autopsies of patients with and without GVHD, plus mouse models of GVHD. If a tissue had multiple samples, a pathologist reviewed H&E sections so that samples with histologically apparent lymphocytes got priority for sequencing. The human arm was a prospective observational study without blinding or randomization.

Paper-wide results and their limitations: The study did not determine which tissue TCRs were alloreactive or antigen-specific, and some clones might have been persisting host cells. The patient cohort was small and clinically heterogeneous, and sampling depth was acknowledged as a limitation. Within patients, how anatomically similar the tissues were was a key factor in shaping TCR repertoire composition, regardless of disease or transplant status. Blood and spleen T cells captured only a limited portion of the TCR repertoire detected in tissues, in both patients and mice. Only a few T cell clones appeared in more than one patient, yet motif-based clustering showed tissue-specific repertoire signatures that were shared between patients.

The CDR3, from cysteine to phenylalanine, totals 14 residues. The DNA shown is the 42-base CDR3, in frame from base 1. The meaning of the sample's time point label: human tissue collected at research (rapid) autopsy. Over an approximately 3-year period, about seven adult allo-HCT recipients with steroid-refractory GVHD were prospectively enrolled in a research-autopsy study. Gastrointestinal GVHD was present in all GVHD patients, several lines of GVHD-directed therapy were administered to all GVHD patients, and skin involvement was additionally present in a handful of GVHD patients. After a median post-mortem interval of roughly 8.9 hours, the autopsy tissues collected included GI sites spanning esophagus to rectum, along with liver, skin and lymphoid organs including spleen. Autopsy specimens were bisected, with one portion flash-frozen in liquid nitrogen and the remainder formalin-fixed, and GI outer muscle layers were removed. Genomic DNA was extracted from frozen tissues using the Mag-Bind Blood & Tissue DNA HDQ 96 Kit on a Chemagic 360 or the DNeasy Blood & Tissue Kit. Because of concern about red blood cell contamination, the extracted DNA went through further purification with the Genomic DNA Clean & Concentrator-25 kit.

In regard to this clone: The specificity of this receptor is unknown. Base qualities are not at hand, and no much larger clone is one base apart.

The library was made by the immunoSEQ multiplex PCR assay. Adaptive Biotechnologies performed the TCRbeta CDR3 sequencing at survey depth and reported CDR3 sequences, V/J genes, productive frequency and template counts. Amplification of TCR beta CDR3 regions was performed from genomic DNA rather than from RNA. As for the authors' bioinformatics: Jensen-Shannon divergence served to quantify pairwise repertoire overlap between tissues, with 0 meaning identical and 1 meaning complete divergence. Tissues were clustered by single-linkage agglomerative hierarchical clustering of pairwise JSD values and displayed as dendrograms. GLIPH2 was applied to all patient samples using simulation_depth 1000, kmer_min_depth 3, and cdr3_length_cutoff 8, and only groups with more than two unique CDR3s were retained. In a standardized tissue-overlap score, Jaccard GLIPH-group overlap across patients was extrapolated to a standard repertoire size of 1000 clones. Linear mixed-effect models, with tissue as a fixed effect and individual as a random effect, were used to test how diversity related to clinical or experimental variables. TCRdb re-hosts the immuneACCESS table, in-frame sequences only. Its copies lack some clones; in the studies checked, an unresolved V gene accounts for under half of them, and the cause for the rest is not known. That table supplies the V and J calls and clone size; D and trimming were determined from the DNA. This sample has almost 7,500 clones in its table, and approximately 80% of those were observed once. The ten largest clones take up about 14% of the sample.

Sequencing used skin, obtained at autopsy. The V and J segments used are TRBV1 and TRBJ2-3. TRBV1 is noted as a pseudogene. The receptor was isolated from an older male patient with steroid-refractory graft-versus-host disease after an allogeneic stem cell transplant. After a transplant, some T cells may have been passed on by the graft donor. For the CDR3, the sequence is CTSSSGRRVDTQYF. The DNA is TGCACCAGCAGCTCCGGACGCCGGGTAGATACGCAGTATTTT.